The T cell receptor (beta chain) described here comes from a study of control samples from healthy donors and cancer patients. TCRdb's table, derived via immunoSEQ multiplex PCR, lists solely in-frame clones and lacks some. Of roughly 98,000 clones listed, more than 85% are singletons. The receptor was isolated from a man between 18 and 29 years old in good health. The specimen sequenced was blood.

The chain's CDR3 is CASKASGGLSEAFF. CDR3 in DNA: TGCGCCAGCAAAGCTTCGGGGGGTCTCTCTGAAGCTTTCTTT. This chain links TRBV10-1 with TRBJ1-1; the D gene is possibly TRBD1 (5 bases). The length of the CDR3 is 14 residues. V lost 7 bases to trimming and J lost 6 bases, with 18 bases between them. Germline V lookup: CDR1 WNHNN, CDR2 SYGVQD (reference sequence).